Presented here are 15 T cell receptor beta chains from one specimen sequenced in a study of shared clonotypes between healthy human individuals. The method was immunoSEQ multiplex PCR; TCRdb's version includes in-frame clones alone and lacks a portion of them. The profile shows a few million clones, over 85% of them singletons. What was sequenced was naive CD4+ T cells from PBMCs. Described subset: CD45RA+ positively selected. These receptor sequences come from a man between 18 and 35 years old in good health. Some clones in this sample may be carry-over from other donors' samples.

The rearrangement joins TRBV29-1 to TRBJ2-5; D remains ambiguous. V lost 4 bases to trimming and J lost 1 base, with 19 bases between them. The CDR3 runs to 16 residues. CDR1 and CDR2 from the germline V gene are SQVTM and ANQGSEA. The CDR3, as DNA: TGCAGCGTTGCCCCTGGTTTAGGCAGGACCCAAGAGACCCAGTACTTC. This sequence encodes CSVAPGLGRTQETQYF.

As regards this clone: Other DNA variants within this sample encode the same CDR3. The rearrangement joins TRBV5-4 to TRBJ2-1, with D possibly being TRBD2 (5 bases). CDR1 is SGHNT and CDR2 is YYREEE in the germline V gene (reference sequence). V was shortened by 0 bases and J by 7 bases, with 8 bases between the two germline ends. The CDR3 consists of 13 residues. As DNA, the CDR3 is TGTGCCAGCAGCTTGGGTGCGGGTAATGAGCAGTTCTTC. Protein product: CASSLGAGNEQFF.

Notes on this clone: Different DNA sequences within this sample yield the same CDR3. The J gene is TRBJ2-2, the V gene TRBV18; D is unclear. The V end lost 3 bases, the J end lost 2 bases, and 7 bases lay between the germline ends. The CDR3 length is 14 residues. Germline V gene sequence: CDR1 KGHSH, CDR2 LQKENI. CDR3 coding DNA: TGTGCCAGCTCACCGGACCTCAACACCGGGGAGCTGTTTTTT. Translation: CASSPDLNTGELFF.

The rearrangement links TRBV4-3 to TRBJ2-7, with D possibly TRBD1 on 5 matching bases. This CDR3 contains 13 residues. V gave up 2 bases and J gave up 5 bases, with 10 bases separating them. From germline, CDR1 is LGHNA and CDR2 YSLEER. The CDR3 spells CASSQQGGDEQYF. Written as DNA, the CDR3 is TGCGCCAGCAGCCAACAGGGTGGGGACGAGCAGTACTTC.

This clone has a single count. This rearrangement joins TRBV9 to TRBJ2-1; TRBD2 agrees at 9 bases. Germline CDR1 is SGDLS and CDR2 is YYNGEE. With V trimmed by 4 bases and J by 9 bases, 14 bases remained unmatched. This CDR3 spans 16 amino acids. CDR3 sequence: CASSPRVAGVSGEQFF. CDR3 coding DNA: TGTGCCAGCAGCCCCCGGGTAGCGGGAGTTTCGGGTGAGCAGTTCTTC.

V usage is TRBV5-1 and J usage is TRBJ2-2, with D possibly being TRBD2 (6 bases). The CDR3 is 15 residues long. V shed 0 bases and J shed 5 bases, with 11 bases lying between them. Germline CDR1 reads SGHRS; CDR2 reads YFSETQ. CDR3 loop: CASSLVPGETGELFF. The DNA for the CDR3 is TGCGCCAGCAGCTTGGTTCCGGGGGAGACCGGGGAGCTGTTTTTT.

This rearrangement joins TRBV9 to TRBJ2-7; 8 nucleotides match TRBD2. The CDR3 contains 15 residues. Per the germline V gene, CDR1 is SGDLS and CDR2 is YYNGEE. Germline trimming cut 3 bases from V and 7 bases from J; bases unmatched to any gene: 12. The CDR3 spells CASSGSGSGEREQYF. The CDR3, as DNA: TGTGCCAGCAGCGGTTCAGGTAGCGGGGAAAGGGAGCAGTACTTC.

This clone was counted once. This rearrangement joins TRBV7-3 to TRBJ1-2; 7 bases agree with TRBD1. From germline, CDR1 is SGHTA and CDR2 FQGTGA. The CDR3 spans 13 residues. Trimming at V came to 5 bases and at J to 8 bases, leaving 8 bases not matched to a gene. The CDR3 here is CASSTPGGEGYTF. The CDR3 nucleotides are TGTGCCAGCAGCACGCCAGGGGGAGAAGGCTACACCTTC.

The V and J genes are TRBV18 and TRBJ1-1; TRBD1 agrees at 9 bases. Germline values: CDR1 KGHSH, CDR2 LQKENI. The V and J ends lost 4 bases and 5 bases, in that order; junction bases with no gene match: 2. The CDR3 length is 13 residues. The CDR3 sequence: CASSRTGDTEAFF. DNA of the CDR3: TGTGCCAGCTCACGGACAGGGGATACTGAAGCTTTCTTT.

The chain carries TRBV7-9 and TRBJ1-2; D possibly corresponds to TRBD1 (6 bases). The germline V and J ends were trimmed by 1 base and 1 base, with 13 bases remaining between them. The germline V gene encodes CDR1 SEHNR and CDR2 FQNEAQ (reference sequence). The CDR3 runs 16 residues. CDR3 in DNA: TGTGCCAGCAGCTTAGTTACAGGGCAGGGTAACTATGGCTACACCTTC. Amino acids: CASSLVTGQGNYGYTF.

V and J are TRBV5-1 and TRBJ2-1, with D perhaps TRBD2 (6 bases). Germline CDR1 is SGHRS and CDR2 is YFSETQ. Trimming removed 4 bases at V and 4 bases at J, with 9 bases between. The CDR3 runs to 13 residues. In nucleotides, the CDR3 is TGCGCCAGCAGCAGCGGGTGGTACAATGAGCAGTTCTTC. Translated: CASSSGWYNEQFF.

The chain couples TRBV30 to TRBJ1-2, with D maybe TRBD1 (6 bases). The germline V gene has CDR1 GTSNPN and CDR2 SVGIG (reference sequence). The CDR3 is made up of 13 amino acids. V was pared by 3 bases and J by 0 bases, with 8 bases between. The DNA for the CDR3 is TGTGCCTGGAGAGGACAGACTAACTATGGCTACACCTTC. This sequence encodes CAWRGQTNYGYTF.

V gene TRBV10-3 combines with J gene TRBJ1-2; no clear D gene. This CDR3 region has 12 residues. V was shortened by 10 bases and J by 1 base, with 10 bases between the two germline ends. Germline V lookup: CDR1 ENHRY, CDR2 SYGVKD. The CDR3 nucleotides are TGTGCCAGCGGAGGGCTTAACTATGGCTACACCTTC. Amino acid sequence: CASGGLNYGYTF.

The CDR3 loop is CASSPGLAGGRGHEQYF. In nucleotides, the CDR3 is TGCGCCAGCAGCCCGGGACTAGCGGGAGGGCGCGGCCACGAGCAGTACTTC. The chain links TRBV4-1 to TRBJ2-7; 16 positions match TRBD2. The J segment lost 5 bases and the V segment lost 4 bases, leaving 8 bases of the junction unmatched. Germline V gene data show CDR1 as MGHRA and CDR2 as YSYEKL. The CDR3 is 17 residues long.

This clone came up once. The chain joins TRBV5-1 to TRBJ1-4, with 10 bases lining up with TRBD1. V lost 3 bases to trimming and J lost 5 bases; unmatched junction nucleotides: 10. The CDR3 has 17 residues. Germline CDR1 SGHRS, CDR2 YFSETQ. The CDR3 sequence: CASSSGTGVVQNEKLFF. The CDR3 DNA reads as TGCGCCAGCAGCTCCGGGACAGGGGTCGTACAAAATGAAAAACTGTTTTTT.